These T cell receptor beta chains were read from a single sample in a study of blood T cells in healthy people across ages. Using its own MiXCR run on the 5' RACE reads, TCRdb lists one record per CDR3 protein. The sample has hundreds of thousands of distinct CDR3 sequences; approximately 50% are singletons. The source material was blood. Receptors were obtained from a woman aged 55-69 years in good health. Each CDR3 is given with its conserved first and last residue. The D gene is left open where the match is weak. Some rows have no size entry. The others give once, few or many, or a class for an expanded clone.

j_call clone_size d_call v_call cdr3_nt cdr3_aa
TRBJ1-6 - - TRBV20-1 TGCAGTGCTCAAAGCAGGGAGAGCTCCTATAATTCACCCCTCCACTTT CSAQSRESSYNSPLHF
TRBJ2-7 few - TRBV2 TGTGCCAGCCGCAGCTACGAGCAGTACTTC CASRSYEQYF
TRBJ2-1 - TRBD2 TRBV20-1 TGCAGGACTAGCGGGAGGGGAAATGAGCAGTTCTTC CRTSGRGNEQFF
TRBJ2-3 few - TRBV10-3 TGTGCCATCAGGGATACAGGAGGCGAACGCACAGATACGCAGTATTTT CAIRDTGGERTDTQYF
TRBJ2-1 - - TRBV7-2 TGTGCCAGCAGCTCCGACGGAGGATCCTACAATGAGCAGTTCTTC CASSSDGGSYNEQFF
TRBJ2-1 - - TRBV19 TGTGCCAGTAGTATAGTGGAGGGATCCGCCAATGAGCAGTTCTTC CASSIVEGSANEQFF
TRBJ2-7 few - TRBV13 TGTGCCAGCGGCCCCCCGACAGGAGGCGAGCAGTACTTC CASGPPTGGEQYF
TRBJ2-3 - - TRBV27 TGTGCCACCCGGAGGAGTGGCACAGATACGCAGTATTTT CATRRSGTDTQYF
TRBJ1-6 - - TRBV20-1 TGCAGTGCTAGTCGGCAGGGAAATAATTCACCCCTCCACTTT CSASRQGNNSPLHF
TRBJ2-7 few - TRBV20-1 TGCAGTGCTAGAAGTCGGCAAGGTGTCCACGAGCAGTACTTC CSARSRQGVHEQYF
TRBJ2-7 few - TRBV20-1 TGCAGTGCTAGAGACCTGGGTGGGGTCGGCTACGAGCAGTACTTC CSARDLGGVGYEQYF
TRBJ1-2 - - TRBV30 TGTGCCTGGAGTTACGGCGCTAACTATGGCTACACCTTC CAWSYGANYGYTF
TRBJ2-7 - TRBD2 TRBV7-3 TGTGCCAGCAGCTCCGTCGCGGGGGACGAGCAGTACTTC CASSSVAGDEQYF
TRBJ1-5 - - TRBV18 TGTGCCAGCTCACCACCGGCCGGGGGCAGCAATCAGCCCCAGCATTTT CASSPPAGGSNQPQHF
TRBJ2-7 few - TRBV28 TGTGCCAGCACGGGGGAACCCTACGAGCAGTACTTC CASTGEPYEQYF
TRBJ1-2 - - TRBV10-1 TGCGCCAGCAGTCCATCCTCTAATAGGGATGGCTACACCTTC CASSPSSNRDGYTF
TRBJ2-1 - TRBD2 TRBV9 TGTGCCAGCAGCGTAGTAGCGGGAGGTGATGGAGGGCAGTTCTTC CASSVVAGGDGGQFF
TRBJ2-5 few - TRBV20-1 TGCAGTGCTAGAGACACAGGGTGGGGGTACCAAGAGACCCAGTACTTC CSARDTGWGYQETQYF
TRBJ2-1 - - TRBV5-6 TGTGCCAGCAGCTCCTATAGCGGAGGCCACAATGAGCAGTTCTTC CASSSYSGGHNEQFF
TRBJ2-7 few TRBD2 TRBV27 TGTGCCAGCAGTACTGGACTAGCGGGAGCCTACGAGCAGTACTTC CASSTGLAGAYEQYF
TRBJ2-2 once TRBD1 TRBV15 TGTGCCACCAGCAGAGATCGGACCCGGACAGGGACCGGGGAGCTGTTTTTT CATSRDRTRTGTGELFF
TRBJ1-4 - - TRBV5-1 TGCGCCAGCAGACAAAACAGTGATGAAAAACTGTTTTTT CASRQNSDEKLFF
TRBJ2-1 few TRBD2 TRBV28 TGTGCCAGCAGTTTTCCCCTAGGGGCGGGAGGCTACAATGAGCAGTTCTTC CASSFPLGAGGYNEQFF
TRBJ1-2 - - TRBV10-3 TGTGCCGTCAGTCCAGACGGGGGTAACTATGGCTACACCTTC CAVSPDGGNYGYTF
TRBJ1-6 - - TRBV5-6 TGTGCCAGCAGCTTGGGGCTGATGGGGGCAGGTTCACCCCTCCACTTT CASSLGLMGAGSPLHF
TRBJ2-7 - - TRBV4-1 TGCGCCAGCAGCCAAGCTCCGGATGGGCGGTTTATCTACGAGCAGTACTTC CASSQAPDGRFIYEQYF
TRBJ2-1 - TRBD2 TRBV20-1 TGCAGTGCTATTAGCGGGAGTATCGGGAATGAGCAGTTCTTC CSAISGSIGNEQFF
TRBJ1-1 - TRBD1 TRBV30 TGTGCCTGGGGACAGGGGGCGAACACTGAAGCTTTCTTT CAWGQGANTEAFF
TRBJ2-3 few TRBD2 TRBV28 TGTGCCAGCAGTCCCGGGACTAGTATTACAGATACGCAGTATTTT CASSPGTSITDTQYF
TRBJ1-2 - - TRBV20-1 TGCAGTGCCACGCGGGACGGAGCTAACTATGGCTACACCTTC CSATRDGANYGYTF